These T cell receptor beta chains were read from a single sample in a study of CXCR3-negative and CXCR3-positive naive CD8 T cells. TCRdb reworked the 5' RACE reads into one entry per CDR3 protein, no DNA. The sample holds over 20,000 distinct CDR3 sequences. Source material: memory CD8+ T cells from blood. The receptors stem from a human donor in good health. Some clones in this sample may be carry-over from other donors' samples. Each CDR3 is given with its conserved first and last residue. Some rows have no size entry. The others give once, few or many, or a class for an expanded clone.

abundance | j_gene | v_gene | CDR3aa
. | TRBJ2-2 | TRBV25-1 | CASSRRAGDETGELFF
. | TRBJ2-7 | TRBV5-1 | CASSVGGDYEQYF
. | TRBJ2-3 | TRBV29-1 | CSVDRTSGPTDTQYF
. | TRBJ2-1 | TRBV4-3 | CASSQETSGFYNEQFF
. | TRBJ2-5 | TRBV6-2/TRBV6-3 | CASSYPGGQTQETQYF
. | TRBJ1-6 | TRBV14 | CASSQDRGIGSPLHF
. | TRBJ2-2 | TRBV9 | CASSVFGTGELFF
. | TRBJ2-3 | TRBV5-6 | CASSWGQDTQYF
. | TRBJ2-7 | TRBV27 | CASSNGEGDIYEQYF
. | TRBJ2-3 | TRBV6-1 | CASSDQPGQGPDTQYF
. | TRBJ2-7 | TRBV7-9 | CASSLVPGHPSLEQYF
. | TRBJ1-5 | TRBV6-5 | CASSGVGNQPQHF
. | TRBJ2-1 | TRBV7-2 | CASSSLTPQFSEQFF
. | TRBJ2-3 | TRBV14 | CASSERGSSTDTQYF
. | TRBJ1-2 | TRBV4-3 | CASSQDRGTSGYGYTF
. | TRBJ1-1 | TRBV5-5 | CASSLAREIEAFF
. | TRBJ2-7 | TRBV6-2/TRBV6-3 | CASSYSGITYEQYF
. | TRBJ1-3 | TRBV20-1 | CSARGGAGQGISPSLGNTIYF
. | TRBJ2-1 | TRBV29-1 | CSVEEQYNEQFF
. | TRBJ2-1 | TRBV6-2/TRBV6-3 | CASSFSGGDYDEQFF
. | TRBJ1-5 | TRBV19 | CASSQPPWRRRNQPQHF
. | TRBJ2-7 | TRBV7-9 | CASSLRASYEQYF
. | TRBJ1-6 | TRBV9 | CASSVASGSYNSPLHF
. | TRBJ2-7 | TRBV7-2 | CASSFDSGGYYEQYF
. | TRBJ2-1 | TRBV20-1 | CSARDVSGGMGSSYNEQFF
. | TRBJ2-1 | TRBV7-6 | CASSSPYNEQFF
. | TRBJ2-7 | TRBV27 | CASSPGDSGYEQYF
. | TRBJ2-3 | TRBV29-1 | CSAPGLITDTQYF
. | TRBJ2-7 | TRBV29-1 | CSVEGVGGQDYEQYF
. | TRBJ2-7 | TRBV11-2 | CASSQSADEQYF
. | TRBJ1-1 | TRBV30 | CAWSVTSGTEAFF
. | TRBJ1-1 | TRBV6-5 | CASSYSSATEAFF
. | TRBJ1-4 | TRBV4-1 | CASSQAGERLFF
. | TRBJ2-5 | TRBV20-1 | CSARDWGGETQYF
. | TRBJ2-7 | TRBV3-1 | CASSPGLGSYEQYF
. | TRBJ2-7 | TRBV18 | CASSPGALNEQYF
. | TRBJ1-2 | TRBV7-2 | CASSSLWGDGDRGPLEYGYTF
. | TRBJ2-7 | TRBV6-2/TRBV6-3 | CAAPGQGCGEQYF
. | TRBJ2-1 | TRBV6-6 | CASSPGIAEQFF
. | TRBJ2-7 | TRBV4-2 | CASSQGEGTVYEQYF
. | TRBJ2-3 | TRBV7-9 | CASSPRGQSTADTQYF
. | TRBJ1-3 | TRBV6-5 | CASSLGGVDSGNTIYF
. | TRBJ2-3 | TRBV6-4 | CASSETSGTDTQYF
. | TRBJ2-2 | TRBV29-1 | CSVVTGFTGELFF
. | TRBJ2-7 | TRBV28 | CASSFPVSGHHYEQYF
. | TRBJ2-2 | TRBV7-9 | CASSLEDGGLYTGELFF
. | TRBJ2-5 | TRBV19 | CASSTQNQETQYF
. | TRBJ2-3 | TRBV5-1 | CASSLSPASTDTQYF
. | TRBJ2-7 | TRBV15 | CATSFGTSGATYEQYF
. | TRBJ2-1 | TRBV6-2/TRBV6-3 | CASTQGTSGRNEQFF
. | TRBJ2-7 | TRBV13 | CASSPGVAEPVQYF
medium-sized | TRBJ1-2 | TRBV20-1 | CSARDQYDYGYTF
. | TRBJ2-1 | TRBV28 | CASTSLIDRGHRDNEQFF